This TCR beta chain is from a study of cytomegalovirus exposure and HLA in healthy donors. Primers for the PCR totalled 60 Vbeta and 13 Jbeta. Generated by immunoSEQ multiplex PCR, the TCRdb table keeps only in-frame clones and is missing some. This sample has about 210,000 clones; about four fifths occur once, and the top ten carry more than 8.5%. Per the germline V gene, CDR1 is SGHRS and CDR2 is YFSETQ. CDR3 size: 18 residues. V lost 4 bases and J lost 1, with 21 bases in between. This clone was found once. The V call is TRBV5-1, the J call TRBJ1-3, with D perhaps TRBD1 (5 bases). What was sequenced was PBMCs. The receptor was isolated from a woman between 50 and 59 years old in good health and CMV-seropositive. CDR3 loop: CASSPLKGGGESGNTIYF. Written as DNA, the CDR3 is TGCGCCAGCAGCCCGCTAAAAGGCGGGGGGGAATCTGGAAACACCATATATTTT.